Below, 3 T cell receptor beta chains from the same sample are listed, as sequenced in a study of T-cell reconstitution after alpha-beta-depleted transplantation in children. Unique molecular identifiers tagged the TCRbeta library. MiXCR, run by TCRdb on the PCR reads, gives a single entry per CDR3 protein. The table lists around 960,000 distinct CDR3 sequences, roughly 29% of them singletons. The specimen was PBMCs, mostly from graft donor cells, collected 360 days after TCRalphabeta/CD19-depleted stem cell transplant. These receptors came from a boy under two years old who had a stem cell transplant for SCID, so the T cells may come from the graft donor.

A note on this clonotype: A much larger clone lies one base from this, so it may be a read error. The chain has TRBV7-9 and TRBJ2-1; no firm D call. V lost 5 bases to trimming and J lost 0 bases, with 8 bases between them. There are 14 residues in the CDR3. Per the germline V gene, CDR1 is SEHNR and CDR2 is FQNEAQ (reference sequence). DNA of the CDR3: TGTGCCAGCAGCCAACACGGCTCCTACAATGAGCAGTTCTTC. Residues: CASSQHGSYNEQFF.

The table lists this clonotype with a few counts. The chain employs TRBV3-1 and TRBJ2-7, with a weak D call TRBD2 (5 bases). CDR1 LGHDT and CDR2 YNNKEL come from the germline V gene (reference sequence). The CDR3 is made up of 13 amino acids. The germline V and J ends were trimmed by 6 bases and 3 bases, with 12 bases remaining between them. Here the CDR3 reads CASSQSRVYEQYF. The CDR3 DNA reads TGTGCCAGCAGTCAGTCGAGGGTCTACGAGCAGTACTTC.

This rearrangement joins TRBV4-2 to TRBJ2-3; 11 bases match TRBD2. Germline CDR1 and CDR2: LGHNA and YNFKEQ. After removal of 4 bases from V and 4 bases from J, the junction contained 7 bases not matched to a gene. CDR3 length: 16 amino acids. The CDR3: CASSPRSGGASDTQYF. In nucleotides, the CDR3 is TGTGCCAGCAGCCCCCGTAGCGGGGGGGCATCAGATACGCAGTATTTT.